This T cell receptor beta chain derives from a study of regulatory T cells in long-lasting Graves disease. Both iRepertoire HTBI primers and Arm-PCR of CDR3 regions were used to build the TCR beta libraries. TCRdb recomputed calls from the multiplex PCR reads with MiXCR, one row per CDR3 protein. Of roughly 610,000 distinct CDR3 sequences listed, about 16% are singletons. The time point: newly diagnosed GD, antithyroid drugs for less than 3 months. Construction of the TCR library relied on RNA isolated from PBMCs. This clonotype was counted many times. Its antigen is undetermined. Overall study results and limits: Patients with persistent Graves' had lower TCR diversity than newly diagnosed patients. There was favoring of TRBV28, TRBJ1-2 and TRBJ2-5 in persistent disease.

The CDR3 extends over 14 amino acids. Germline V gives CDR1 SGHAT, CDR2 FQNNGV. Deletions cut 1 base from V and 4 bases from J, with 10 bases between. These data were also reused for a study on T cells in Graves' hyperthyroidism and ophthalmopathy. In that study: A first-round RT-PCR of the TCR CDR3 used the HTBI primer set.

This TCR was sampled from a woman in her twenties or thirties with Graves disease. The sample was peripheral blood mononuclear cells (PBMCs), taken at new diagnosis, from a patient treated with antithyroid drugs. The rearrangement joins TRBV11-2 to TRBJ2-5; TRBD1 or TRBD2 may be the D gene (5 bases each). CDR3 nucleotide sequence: TGTGCCAGCAGCTTAGGGGCAGGGACAGAGACCCAGTACTTC. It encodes CASSLGAGTETQYF.